The rows below give T cell receptor beta chains drawn from one sample of a study of blood T cell repertoires in COVID-19. Assay: immunoSEQ multiplex PCR; the TCRdb copy retains only in-frame clones and omits some. This table holds some 40,000 clones, 84% found once. Sequenced sample: peripheral blood. Receptor source: a man aged 45-65 years with active or convalescent COVID-19. CDR3s include the opening cysteine and the closing phenylalanine or tryptophan. The order of the fields is clone size, V gene, D gene, J gene, CDR3 protein, CDR3 DNA. A D gene is named only where the DNA matches it firmly. Size is stated for part of the rows, as once, few or many counts, or as a class when the clone is expanded.

clone_size: NA; v_call: TRBV7-2; d_call: NA; j_call: TRBJ1-6; cdr3_aa: CASSSPSGGRNSPLHF; cdr3_nt: TGTGCCAGCAGCTCCCCTTCTGGAGGGAGAAATTCACCCCTCCACTTT
clone_size: NA; v_call: TRBV7-2; d_call: TRBD1; j_call: TRBJ2-7; cdr3_aa: CASSGRDRGYEQYF; cdr3_nt: TGTGCCAGCAGCGGAAGGGACAGGGGCTACGAGCAGTACTTC
clone_size: once; v_call: TRBV2; d_call: NA; j_call: TRBJ1-5; cdr3_aa: CASLPTEASNQPQHF; cdr3_nt: TGTGCCAGCCTACCCACTGAGGCTAGCAATCAGCCCCAGCATTTT
clone_size: NA; v_call: TRBV6-2/TRBV6-3; d_call: TRBD1; j_call: TRBJ1-5; cdr3_aa: CASSYSTGGAYSNQPQHF; cdr3_nt: TGTGCCAGCAGTTACTCGACAGGGGGGGCTTATAGCAATCAGCCCCAGCATTTT
clone_size: NA; v_call: TRBV30; d_call: TRBD2; j_call: TRBJ2-1; cdr3_aa: CAWSNPSGGDYNEQFF; cdr3_nt: TGTGCTTGGAGTAACCCATCCGGGGGGGACTACAATGAGCAGTTCTTC
clone_size: NA; v_call: TRBV13; d_call: TRBD2; j_call: TRBJ2-1; cdr3_aa: CASTQRGLAGGHGNEQFF; cdr3_nt: TGTGCCAGCACCCAACGGGGACTAGCGGGGGGCCATGGGAATGAGCAGTTCTTC
clone_size: NA; v_call: TRBV7-2; d_call: TRBD2; j_call: TRBJ2-5; cdr3_aa: CASSLGPPAGGLRETQYF; cdr3_nt: TGTGCCAGCAGCTTAGGCCCCCCCGCGGGGGGGCTCAGGGAGACCCAGTACTTC
clone_size: NA; v_call: TRBV19; d_call: TRBD1; j_call: TRBJ1-6; cdr3_aa: CASSMTGKSSYNSPLHF; cdr3_nt: TGTGCCAGTAGTATGACAGGGAAAAGCTCCTATAATTCACCCCTCCACTTT
clone_size: NA; v_call: TRBV27; d_call: NA; j_call: TRBJ1-5; cdr3_aa: CASSDKSNQPQHF; cdr3_nt: TGTGCCAGCAGTGACAAGTCCAATCAGCCCCAGCATTTT
clone_size: NA; v_call: TRBV1; d_call: NA; j_call: TRBJ1-5; cdr3_aa: CTSSQVPGVNQPQHF; cdr3_nt: TGCACCAGCAGCCAAGTCCCCGGGGTCAACCAGCCCCAGCATTTT
clone_size: few; v_call: TRBV7-2; d_call: TRBD2; j_call: TRBJ2-3; cdr3_aa: CASSQGGVAGGTQYF; cdr3_nt: TGTGCCAGCAGCCAAGGAGGAGTGGCGGGAGGAACGCAGTATTTT
clone_size: once; v_call: TRBV7-9; d_call: NA; j_call: TRBJ2-5; cdr3_aa: CASSPIWGGGETQYF; cdr3_nt: TGTGCCAGCAGCCCCATTTGGGGGGGCGGGGAGACCCAGTACTTC
clone_size: NA; v_call: TRBV2; d_call: TRBD2; j_call: TRBJ2-3; cdr3_aa: CASRLAGDDTQYF; cdr3_nt: TGTGCCAGCAGACTAGCGGGGGACGATACGCAGTATTTT
clone_size: NA; v_call: TRBV19; d_call: TRBD1; j_call: TRBJ1-1; cdr3_aa: CASSTQGGWNTEAFF; cdr3_nt: TGTGCCAGTAGTACCCAGGGGGGATGGAACACTGAAGCTTTCTTT
clone_size: once; v_call: TRBV19; d_call: NA; j_call: TRBJ1-4; cdr3_aa: CASSMGGTTNEKLFF; cdr3_nt: TGTGCCAGTAGTATGGGAGGAACAACTAATGAAAAACTGTTTTTT
clone_size: NA; v_call: TRBV14; d_call: NA; j_call: TRBJ1-1; cdr3_aa: CASSQDRGDEAFF; cdr3_nt: TGTGCCAGCAGCCAAGATCGGGGGGATGAAGCTTTCTTT
clone_size: NA; v_call: TRBV11-2; d_call: TRBD1; j_call: TRBJ2-6; cdr3_aa: CASAPGTGVFGANVLTF; cdr3_nt: TGTGCCAGCGCACCAGGGACAGGGGTTTTTGGGGCCAACGTCCTGACTTTC
clone_size: NA; v_call: TRBV7-6; d_call: TRBD1; j_call: TRBJ2-2; cdr3_aa: CASSLQGELATGELFF; cdr3_nt: TGTGCCAGCAGCTTACAGGGGGAGCTGGCCACCGGGGAGCTGTTTTTT
clone_size: NA; v_call: TRBV7-2; d_call: TRBD1; j_call: TRBJ1-5; cdr3_aa: CASSLGTGGNQPQHF; cdr3_nt: TGTGCCAGCAGCTTAGGGACAGGGGGCAATCAGCCCCAGCATTTT
clone_size: NA; v_call: TRBV27; d_call: TRBD1; j_call: TRBJ2-3; cdr3_aa: CASSFPRGDTQYF; cdr3_nt: TGTGCCAGCAGTTTCCCCAGGGGGGATACGCAGTATTTT
clone_size: NA; v_call: TRBV12-3/TRBV12-4; d_call: TRBD1; j_call: TRBJ2-3; cdr3_aa: CASRTRGPDTQYF; cdr3_nt: TGTGCCAGCAGGACCAGGGGGCCAGATACGCAGTATTTT
clone_size: NA; v_call: TRBV11-2; d_call: NA; j_call: TRBJ2-7; cdr3_aa: CASSLMSTGWLYEQYF; cdr3_nt: TGTGCCAGCAGCTTAATGTCTACAGGGTGGTTGTACGAGCAGTACTTC
clone_size: NA; v_call: TRBV7-9; d_call: NA; j_call: TRBJ2-7; cdr3_aa: CASSSLRAQGWYEQYF; cdr3_nt: TGTGCCAGCAGCTCCCTACGGGCACAGGGTTGGTACGAGCAGTACTTC
clone_size: NA; v_call: TRBV6-5; d_call: TRBD1; j_call: TRBJ2-1; cdr3_aa: CASREGQVSYNEQFF; cdr3_nt: TGTGCCAGCAGGGAGGGACAGGTGTCCTACAATGAGCAGTTCTTC
clone_size: NA; v_call: TRBV6-5; d_call: NA; j_call: TRBJ2-1; cdr3_aa: CASSRPGLGSDEQFF; cdr3_nt: TGTGCCAGCAGTCGACCGGGACTGGGGTCGGATGAGCAGTTCTTC
clone_size: NA; v_call: TRBV27; d_call: NA; j_call: TRBJ2-1; cdr3_aa: CASSFRDITREQFF; cdr3_nt: TGTGCCAGCAGTTTCCGGGACATTACAAGGGAGCAGTTCTTC